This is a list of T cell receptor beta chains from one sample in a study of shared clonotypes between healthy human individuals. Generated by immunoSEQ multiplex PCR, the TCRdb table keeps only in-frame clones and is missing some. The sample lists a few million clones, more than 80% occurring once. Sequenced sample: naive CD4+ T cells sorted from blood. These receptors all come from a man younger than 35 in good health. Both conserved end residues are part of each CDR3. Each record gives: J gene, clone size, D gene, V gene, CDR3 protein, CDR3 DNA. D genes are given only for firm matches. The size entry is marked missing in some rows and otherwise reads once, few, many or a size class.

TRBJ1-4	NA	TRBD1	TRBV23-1	CASRELSTRDRGSEKLFF	TGCGCCAGCAGGGAGCTATCTACCCGGGACAGGGGATCTGAAAAACTGTTTTTT
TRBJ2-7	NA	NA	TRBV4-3	CASSQVKGPYEQYF	TGCGCCAGCAGCCAAGTCAAGGGCCCCTACGAGCAGTACTTC
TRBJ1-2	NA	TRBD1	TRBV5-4	CASSRQGAGGYTF	TGTGCCAGCAGCCGACAGGGGGCAGGGGGCTACACCTTC
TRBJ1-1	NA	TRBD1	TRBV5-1	CASSYNGQGSTEAFF	TGCGCCAGCAGCTATAACGGACAGGGTAGCACTGAAGCTTTCTTT
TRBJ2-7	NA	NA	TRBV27	CATARAGSYEQYF	TGTGCCACTGCTCGGGCAGGAAGCTACGAGCAGTACTTC
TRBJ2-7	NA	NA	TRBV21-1	CASSSRLDYEQYF	TGTGCCAGCAGTTCACGACTAGACTACGAGCAGTACTTC
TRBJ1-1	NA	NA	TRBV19	CASSIVTANTEAFF	TGTGCCAGTAGTATAGTCACGGCGAACACTGAAGCTTTCTTT
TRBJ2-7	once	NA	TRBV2	CASSLTLEGKQYF	TGTGCCAGCAGCCTCACTCTCGAGGGGAAACAGTACTTC
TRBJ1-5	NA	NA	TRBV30	CAWSPPGQPQHF	TGTGCCTGGAGTCCGCCGGGCCAGCCCCAGCATTTT
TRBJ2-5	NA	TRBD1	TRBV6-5	CASSTRDRGETQYF	TGTGCCAGCAGTACCCGGGACAGGGGTGAGACCCAGTACTTC
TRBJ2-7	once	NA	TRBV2	CAGSREGASYEQYF	TGTGCCGGGAGCCGGGAAGGGGCCTCCTACGAGCAGTACTTC
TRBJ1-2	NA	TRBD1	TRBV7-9	CASSIGQGNYGYTF	TGTGCCAGCAGCATTGGACAGGGCAACTATGGCTACACCTTC